The clone carrying this T cell receptor (beta chain) was observed once. The sample originates from a study of blood T cell repertoires in COVID-19. Study-level background: Sources were T cells, B-cell-depleted T cells, or PBMCs; the material itself was cDNA or gDNA.

Adults between about 18 and 95 years of age took part from some 25 US areas. The CDR3 is made up of 15 amino acids. The germline V and J ends were trimmed by 2 bases and 1 base, with 9 bases remaining between them. Germline V gene sequence: CDR1 LNHDA, CDR2 SQIVND (reference sequence). In the authors' methods: Quantification of nucleated cells was approximated via reference gene primer amplification. Assay: immunoSEQ multiplex PCR; the TCRdb copy retains only in-frame clones and omits some. That table furnishes V, J and clone size, whereas the DNA furnished D and trimming. The data show some 250,000 clones, with over 80% seen just once and about 1.2% held by the top ten.

This chain joins TRBV19 and TRBJ1-5, with a tentative D call TRBD1 (5 bases). Sequencing was carried out using PBMCs or T cells enriched from blood (not recorded which). This sequence originates from a human donor in a cohort exposed to, infected with or recovered from COVID-19 (not recorded which). The donor label of this sample is uncertain. The CDR3: CASSINRPSNQPQHF. As DNA, the CDR3 is TGTGCCAGTAGTATAAACAGGCCGAGCAATCAGCCCCAGCATTTT.